This TCR beta chain emerged from a study of T cells in women clearing cervical HPV infection. Study details: Controls gave blood once infection was undetectable; cases at lesion identification.

The germline V gene encodes CDR1 SGHTA and CDR2 FQGTGA. The CDR3 spans 16 residues. J lost 8 bases, V lost 0 bases, and 3 bases had no gene match. As to this clone: Antigen: not known. The read ends 3 residues shy of where the CDR3 ends; the end is completed using the germline J gene.

Study results and limitations: TRBV6-7 abundance was lower in cases than controls (around 0.11% versus 0.15%).

All donors had a single incident cervical HPV16 infection, not prevalent. Dot-blot hybridization genotyped cervical HPV amplified with MY09/MY11 PCR. The repertoire was sequenced with immunoSEQ multiplex PCR; TCRdb's copy has only in-frame clones and lacks some. This sample contains approximately 49,000 clones. Sequencing used blood buffy coat. This chain connects TRBV7-3 to TRBJ2-1; 14 nucleotides agree with TRBD2. The sequence was obtained from a woman between 18 and 70 years old with a cervical HPV16 infection that either progressed to CIN3+ or cleared (not recorded which). The covered CDR3 bases are TGTGCCAGCAGCTTAACCGGGACTAGCGGGGGCTATGAG. This gives the protein CASSLTGTSGGYE. The full CDR3 sequence reads CASSLTGTSGGYEQFF.